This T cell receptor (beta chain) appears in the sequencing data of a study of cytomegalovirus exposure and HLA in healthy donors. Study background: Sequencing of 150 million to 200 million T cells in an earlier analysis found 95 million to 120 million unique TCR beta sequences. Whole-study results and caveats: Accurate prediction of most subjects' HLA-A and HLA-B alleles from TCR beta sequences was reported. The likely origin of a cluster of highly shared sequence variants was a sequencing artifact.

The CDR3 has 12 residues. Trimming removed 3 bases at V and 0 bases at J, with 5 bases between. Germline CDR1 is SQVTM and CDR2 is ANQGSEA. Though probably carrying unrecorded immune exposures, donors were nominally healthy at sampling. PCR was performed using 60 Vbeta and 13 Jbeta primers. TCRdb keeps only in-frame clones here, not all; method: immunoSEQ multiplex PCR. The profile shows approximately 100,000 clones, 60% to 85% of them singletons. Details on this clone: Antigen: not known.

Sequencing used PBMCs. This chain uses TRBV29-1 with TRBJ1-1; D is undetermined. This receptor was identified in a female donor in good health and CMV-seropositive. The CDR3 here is CSVDPVNTEAFF. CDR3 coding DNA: TGCAGCGTTGACCCCGTGAACACTGAAGCTTTCTTT.